A selection of T cell receptor beta chains follows, all from one sample in a study of vaccination and CD4 T cells after COVID-19. MiXCR was run by TCRdb on the PCR reads, yielding one entry per CDR3 protein. The data contain tens of thousands of distinct CDR3 sequences, around 48% of them seen just once; the ten biggest clones take up roughly 4.6%. No cognate antigen is known for these TCRs. Specimen: CD4+ T cells from blood, cultured in vitro. The receptors here all came from a human donor who had recovered from COVID-19. Both conserved end residues are part of each CDR3. The D gene is left open where the match is weak. Only some rows state a clone size, as once, few, many or a class for expanded clones.

j_call | v_call | d_call | clone_size | cdr3_aa | cdr3_nt
TRBJ1-2 | TRBV6-5 | TRBD1 | NA | CASSYTGQGANYGYTF | TGTGCCAGCAGTTACACGGGACAGGGAGCTAACTATGGCTACACCTTC
TRBJ2-7 | TRBV6-5 | TRBD2 | NA | CASSYGAAGGPEEQYF | TGTGCCAGCAGTTACGGGGCAGCGGGGGGGCCGGAGGAGCAGTACTTC
TRBJ1-5 | TRBV4-3 | NA | few | CASSQDGGDNQPQHF | TGCGCCAGCAGCCAAGACGGGGGGGATAATCAGCCCCAGCATTTT
TRBJ2-3 | TRBV20-1 | TRBD2 | few | CSAEALAASTDTQYF | TGCAGTGCTGAGGCCCTAGCGGCTAGCACAGATACGCAGTATTTT
TRBJ2-1 | TRBV11-2 | NA | once | CASSLVPGGSYNEQFF | TGTGCCAGCAGCTTAGTCCCAGGGGGGTCCTACAATGAGCAGTTCTTC
TRBJ2-3 | TRBV4-1 | TRBD2 | NA | CASSQGSGRRRTDTQYF | TGCGCCAGCAGCCAAGGTAGCGGGCGCCGCCGCACAGATACGCAGTATTTT
TRBJ2-3 | TRBV10-3 | TRBD2 | few | CAIRAQSGDPDTQYF | TGTGCCATCAGGGCCCAAAGCGGGGACCCCGATACGCAGTATTTT
TRBJ2-7 | TRBV4-3 | NA | NA | CASSLKTGYEQYF | TGCGCCAGCAGCCTCAAAACAGGTTACGAGCAGTACTTC
TRBJ2-7 | TRBV24-1 | TRBD1 | NA | CAKPGQDTYEQYF | TGTGCCAAACCGGGACAGGACACCTACGAGCAGTACTTC
TRBJ2-5 | TRBV10-3 | NA | once | CAITAGATQETQYF | TGTGCCATCACCGCGGGGGCGACACAAGAGACCCAGTACTTC
TRBJ2-2 | TRBV2 | TRBD1 | few | CASQRDRGSTGELFF | TGTGCCAGCCAGCGGGACAGGGGAAGTACCGGGGAGCTGTTTTTT
TRBJ2-3 | TRBV20-1 | NA | few | CSARMTRGTDTQYF | TGCAGTGCTCGGATGACTAGGGGCACAGATACGCAGTATTTT
TRBJ2-7 | TRBV30 | TRBD1 | NA | CAWSVGGQGFHEQYF | TGTGCCTGGAGTGTGGGGGGACAGGGCTTCCACGAGCAGTACTTC
TRBJ2-5 | TRBV11-3 | TRBD2 | NA | CASSLGGRGASQETQYF | TGTGCCAGCAGCTTAGGTGGGCGGGGGGCCTCCCAAGAGACCCAGTACTTC
TRBJ2-1 | TRBV6-2/TRBV6-3 | NA | NA | CASSYYDEQFF | TGTGCCAGCAGTTACTACGATGAGCAGTTCTTC
TRBJ1-2 | TRBV2 | TRBD1 | NA | CASSPNRDSDGYTF | TGTGCCAGCAGTCCTAACCGGGACAGCGATGGCTACACCTTC
TRBJ1-1 | TRBV10-3 | TRBD1 | NA | CAISVDRGTEAFF | TGTGCCATCAGTGTAGACAGGGGCACTGAAGCTTTCTTT
TRBJ1-5 | TRBV7-8 | TRBD1 | NA | CASSPRVVRGRQPQHF | TGTGCCAGCAGCCCCCGTGTAGTCAGGGGGCGTCAGCCCCAGCATTTT
TRBJ1-2 | TRBV7-9 | NA | NA | CASSFGADYGYTF | TGTGCCAGCAGCTTCGGGGCAGATTATGGCTACACCTTC
TRBJ1-5 | TRBV7-2 | TRBD1 | NA | CASSSNLRQGSSNQPQHF | TGTGCCAGCAGCTCCAATTTGAGACAGGGGTCTTCCAATCAGCCCCAGCATTTT
TRBJ2-5 | TRBV19 | TRBD2 | NA | CASSDPSGGEETQYF | TGTGCCAGTAGCGACCCTAGCGGGGGGGAAGAGACCCAGTACTTC
TRBJ2-2 | TRBV19 | TRBD1 | few | CASRVTGDTGELFF | TGTGCCAGTAGGGTAACAGGGGACACCGGGGAGCTGTTTTTT
TRBJ2-3 | TRBV18 | NA | few | CASSPPGTDTQYF | TGTGCCAGCTCACCACCGGGCACAGATACGCAGTATTTT
TRBJ1-5 | TRBV5-1 | TRBD1 | NA | CASSLAGGQHQPQHF | TGCGCCAGCAGCTTAGCAGGGGGCCAGCATCAGCCCCAGCATTTT
TRBJ1-2 | TRBV20-1 | TRBD1 | few | CSASSTGGRVGYTF | TGCAGTGCTAGTTCCACAGGGGGCAGAGTGGGCTACACCTTC
TRBJ2-5 | TRBV24-1 | TRBD2 | NA | CATSKGSGGQETQYF | TGTGCCACGAGTAAGGGCTCGGGAGGGCAAGAGACCCAGTACTTC
TRBJ2-7 | TRBV7-2 | TRBD1 | few | CASSLRDRAEQYF | TGTGCCAGCAGCTTAAGGGACAGGGCCGAGCAGTACTTC
TRBJ2-3 | TRBV7-3 | TRBD2 | NA | CASSLSGASGSTDTQYF | TGTGCCAGCAGCTTAAGCGGGGCTAGCGGGAGCACAGATACGCAGTATTTT
TRBJ2-3 | TRBV20-1 | TRBD2 | NA | CSAPPPAGVDTQYF | TGCAGTGCGCCCCCCCCAGCGGGAGTAGATACGCAGTATTTT
TRBJ2-2 | TRBV7-3 | NA | few | CASGIAANTGELFF | TGTGCCAGCGGAATAGCGGCGAACACCGGGGAGCTGTTTTTT
TRBJ1-2 | TRBV4-3 | NA | NA | CASSQDWGSNYGYTF | TGCGCCAGCAGCCAAGATTGGGGCTCTAACTATGGCTACACCTTC
TRBJ1-6 | TRBV20-1 | TRBD1 | few | CSARGPNNSPLHF | TGCAGTGCCAGGGGGCCCAATAATTCACCCCTCCACTTT
TRBJ2-2 | TRBV6-2/TRBV6-3 | NA | few | CASSYGPTGELFF | TGTGCCAGCAGTTACGGCCCAACCGGGGAGCTGTTTTTT
TRBJ1-5 | TRBV10-3 | NA | few | CAISAGLMQPQHF | TGTGCCATCAGTGCCGGGTTGATGCAGCCCCAGCATTTT
TRBJ2-5 | TRBV6-5 | TRBD2 | NA | CASSYPASGGTETQYF | TGTGCCAGCAGTTATCCGGCTAGCGGGGGGACAGAGACCCAGTACTTC
TRBJ1-5 | TRBV20-1 | NA | few | CSADSPGYSNQPQHF | TGCAGTGCCGATTCCCCGGGTTATAGCAATCAGCCCCAGCATTTT
TRBJ1-2 | TRBV23-1 | TRBD1 | NA | CASTQYRGPYGYTF | TGCGCCAGCACACAGTACAGGGGGCCCTATGGCTACACCTTC
TRBJ1-6 | TRBV19 | NA | NA | CASSSDGEHSPLHF | TGTGCCAGTAGTTCCGACGGGGAGCATTCACCCCTCCACTTT
TRBJ2-2 | TRBV7-2 | NA | few | CASSPLVRGKPGELFF | TGTGCCAGCAGCCCCCTTGTTAGAGGGAAACCCGGGGAGCTGTTTTTT
TRBJ2-2 | TRBV7-2 | NA | few | CASGNTGELFF | TGTGCCAGCGGGAACACCGGGGAGCTGTTTTTT
TRBJ1-1 | TRBV6-5 | NA | NA | CASSFEVDGTEAFF | TGTGCCAGCAGTTTCGAAGTTGATGGCACTGAAGCTTTCTTT
TRBJ1-1 | TRBV20-1 | NA | few | CSARGPPRTTEAFF | TGCAGTGCTAGAGGTCCCCCAAGGACTACTGAAGCTTTCTTT
TRBJ1-1 | TRBV7-9 | NA | NA | CASSFIYRDPAFF | TGTGCCAGCAGCTTCATTTACCGAGACCCGGCTTTCTTT
TRBJ1-6 | TRBV3-1 | NA | NA | CASSQGVSYYNSPLHF | TGTGCCAGCAGCCAAGGGGTTAGTTACTATAATTCACCCCTCCACTTT
TRBJ1-2 | TRBV20-1 | NA | NA | CSAVTGRGDGYTF | TGCAGTGCTGTCACGGGTCGCGGGGATGGCTACACCTTC
TRBJ2-1 | TRBV5-4 | TRBD2 | NA | CASRSLAGGLNEQFF | TGTGCCAGCAGAAGCCTAGCGGGGGGCCTTAATGAGCAGTTCTTC
TRBJ1-1 | TRBV3-1 | NA | once | CASSHLTHNTEAFF | TGTGCCAGCAGCCACTTGACACATAACACTGAAGCTTTCTTT
TRBJ1-5 | TRBV27 | TRBD1 | few | CASSSRQGRDQPQHF | TGTGCCAGCAGTTCGAGACAGGGGCGGGATCAGCCCCAGCATTTT
TRBJ2-3 | TRBV20-1 | NA | NA | CSARQWRDLNTQYF | TGCAGTGCTAGGCAGTGGCGGGACTTGAATACGCAGTATTTT
TRBJ1-1 | TRBV6-1 | NA | few | CASSTQGDGTEAFF | TGTGCCAGCAGTACCCAGGGCGACGGCACTGAAGCTTTCTTT
TRBJ1-5 | TRBV12-3/TRBV12-4 | NA | few | CASSPVGRLNQPQHF | TGTGCCAGCAGTCCGGTGGGCAGGTTAAATCAGCCCCAGCATTTT